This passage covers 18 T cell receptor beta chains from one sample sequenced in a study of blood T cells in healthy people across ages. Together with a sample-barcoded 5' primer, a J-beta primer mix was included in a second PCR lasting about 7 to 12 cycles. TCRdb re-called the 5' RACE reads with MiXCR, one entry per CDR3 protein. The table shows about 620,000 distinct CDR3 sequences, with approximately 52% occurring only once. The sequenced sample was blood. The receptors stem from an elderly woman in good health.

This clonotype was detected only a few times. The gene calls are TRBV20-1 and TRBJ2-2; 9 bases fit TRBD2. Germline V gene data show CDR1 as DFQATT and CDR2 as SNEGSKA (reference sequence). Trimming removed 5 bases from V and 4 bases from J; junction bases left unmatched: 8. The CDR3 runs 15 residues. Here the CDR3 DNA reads TGCAGTGCTCCGGTGGCGGGGGGGCTCACCGGGGAGCTGTTTTTT. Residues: CSAPVAGGLTGELFF.

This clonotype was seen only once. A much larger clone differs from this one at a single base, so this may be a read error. Here the CDR3 DNA reads TGTGCCAGCACCAATCAAGAGACCCAGTACTTC. As protein: CASTNQETQYF. The J gene is TRBJ2-5, the V gene TRBV28; D not certain. Trimming shortened V by 7 bases and J by 2 bases, and 5 bases separated the two germline ends. Germline-derived CDR1 and CDR2 are MDHEN and SYDVKM. The length of the CDR3 is 11 residues.

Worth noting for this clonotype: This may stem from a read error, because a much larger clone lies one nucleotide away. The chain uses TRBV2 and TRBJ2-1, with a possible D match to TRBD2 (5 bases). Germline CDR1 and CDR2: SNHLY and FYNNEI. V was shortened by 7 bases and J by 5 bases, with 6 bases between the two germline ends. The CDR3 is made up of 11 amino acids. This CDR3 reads CASTGNNEQFF. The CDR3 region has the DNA TGTGCCAGCACGGGAAACAATGAGCAGTTCTTC.

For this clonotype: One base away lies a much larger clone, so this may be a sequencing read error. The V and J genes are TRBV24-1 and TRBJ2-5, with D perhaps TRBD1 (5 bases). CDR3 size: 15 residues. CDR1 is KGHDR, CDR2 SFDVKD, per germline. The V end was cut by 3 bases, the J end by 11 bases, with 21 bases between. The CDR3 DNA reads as TGTGCCACCAGTGATAGTTTTAGGGGAATAGAAGAGCAGTACTTC. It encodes CATSDSFRGIEEQYF.

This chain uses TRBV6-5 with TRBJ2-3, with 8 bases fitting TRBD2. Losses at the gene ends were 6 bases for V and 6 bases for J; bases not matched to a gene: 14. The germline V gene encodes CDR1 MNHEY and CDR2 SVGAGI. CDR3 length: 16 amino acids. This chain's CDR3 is CASRRLAINLGDTQYF. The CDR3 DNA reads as TGTGCCAGCAGACGACTAGCGATCAACCTCGGGGATACGCAGTATTTT.

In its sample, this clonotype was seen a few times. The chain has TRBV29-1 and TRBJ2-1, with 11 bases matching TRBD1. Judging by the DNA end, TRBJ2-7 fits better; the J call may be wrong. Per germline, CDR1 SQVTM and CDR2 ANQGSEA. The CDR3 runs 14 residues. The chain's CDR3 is CSGRRDRGYNEQYF. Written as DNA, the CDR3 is TGCAGCGGCCGGCGGGACAGGGGGTACAATGAGCAGTACTTC.

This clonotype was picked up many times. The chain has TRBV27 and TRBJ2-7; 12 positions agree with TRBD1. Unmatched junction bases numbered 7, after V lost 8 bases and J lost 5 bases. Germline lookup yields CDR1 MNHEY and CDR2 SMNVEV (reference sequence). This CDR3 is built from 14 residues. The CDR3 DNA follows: TGTGCCAGCTCATCCGGGACAGGGGGCAACGAGCAGTACTTC. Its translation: CASSSGTGGNEQYF.

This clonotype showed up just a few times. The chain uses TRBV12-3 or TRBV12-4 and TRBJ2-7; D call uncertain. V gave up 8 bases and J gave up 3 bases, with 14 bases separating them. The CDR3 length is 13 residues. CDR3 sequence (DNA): TGTGCCAGCGGCGGCGGAATACACTACGAGCAGTACTTC. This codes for CASGGGIHYEQYF.

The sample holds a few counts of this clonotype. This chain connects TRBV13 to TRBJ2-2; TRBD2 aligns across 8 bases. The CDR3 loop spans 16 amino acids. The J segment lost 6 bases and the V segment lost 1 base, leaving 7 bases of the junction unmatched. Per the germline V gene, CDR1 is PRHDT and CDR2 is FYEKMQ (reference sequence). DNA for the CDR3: TGTGCCAGCAGCTTAGAGTTCAGCGGGAGATCCGGGGAGCTGTTTTTT. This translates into CASSLEFSGRSGELFF.

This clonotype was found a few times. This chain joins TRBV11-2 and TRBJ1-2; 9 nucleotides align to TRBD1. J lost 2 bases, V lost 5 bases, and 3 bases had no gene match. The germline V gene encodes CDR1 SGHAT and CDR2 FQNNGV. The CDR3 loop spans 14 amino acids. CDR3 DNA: TGTGCCAGCAGCAGCGGGACAGGGAACTATGGCTACACCTTC. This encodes CASSSGTGNYGYTF.

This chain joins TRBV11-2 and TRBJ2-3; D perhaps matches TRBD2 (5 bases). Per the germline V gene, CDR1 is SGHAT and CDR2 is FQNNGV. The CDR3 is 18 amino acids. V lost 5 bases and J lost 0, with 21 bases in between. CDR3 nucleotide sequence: TGTGCCAGCAGCCCGAGCGGTAGCAGAATGTCTAGCACAGATACGCAGTATTTT. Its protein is CASSPSGSRMSSTDTQYF.

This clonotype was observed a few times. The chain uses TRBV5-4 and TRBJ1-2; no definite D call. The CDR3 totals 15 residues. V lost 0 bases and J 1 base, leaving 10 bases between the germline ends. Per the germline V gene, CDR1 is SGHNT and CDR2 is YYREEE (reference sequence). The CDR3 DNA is TGTGCCAGCAGCTTGGAACTCCGCCGTAACTATGGCTACACCTTC. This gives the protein CASSLELRRNYGYTF.

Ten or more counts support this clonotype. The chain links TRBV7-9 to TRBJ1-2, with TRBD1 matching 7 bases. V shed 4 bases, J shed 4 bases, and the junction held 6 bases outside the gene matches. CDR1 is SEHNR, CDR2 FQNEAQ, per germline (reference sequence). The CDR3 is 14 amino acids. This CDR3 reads CASSSGQAFYGYTF. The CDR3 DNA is TGTGCCAGCAGCTCCGGACAGGCGTTCTATGGCTACACCTTC.

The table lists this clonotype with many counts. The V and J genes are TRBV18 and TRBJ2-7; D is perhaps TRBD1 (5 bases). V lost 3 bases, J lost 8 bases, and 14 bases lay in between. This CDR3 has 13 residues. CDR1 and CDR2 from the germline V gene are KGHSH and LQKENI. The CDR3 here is CASSPDATAQQYF. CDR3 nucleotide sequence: TGTGCCAGCTCACCGGACGCGACAGCTCAGCAGTACTTC.

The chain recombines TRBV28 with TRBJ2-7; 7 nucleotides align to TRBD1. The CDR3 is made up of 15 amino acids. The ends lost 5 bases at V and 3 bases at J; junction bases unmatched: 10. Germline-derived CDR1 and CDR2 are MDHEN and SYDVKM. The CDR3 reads CASSTPGRGLYEQYF. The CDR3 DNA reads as TGTGCCAGCAGTACCCCGGGTAGGGGGCTCTACGAGCAGTACTTC.

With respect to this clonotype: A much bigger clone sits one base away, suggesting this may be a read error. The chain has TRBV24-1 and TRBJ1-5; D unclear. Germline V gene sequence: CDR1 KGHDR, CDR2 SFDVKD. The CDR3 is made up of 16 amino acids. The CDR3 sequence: CASSDPGRLYNQPQHF. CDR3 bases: TGTGCCAGCAGTGACCCAGGACGGCTCTACAATCAGCCCCAGCATTTT.

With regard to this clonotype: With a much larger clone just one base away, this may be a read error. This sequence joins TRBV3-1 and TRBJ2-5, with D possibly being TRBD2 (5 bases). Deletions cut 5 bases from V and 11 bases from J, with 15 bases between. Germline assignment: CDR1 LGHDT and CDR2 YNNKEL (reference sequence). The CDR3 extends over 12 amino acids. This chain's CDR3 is CASSITSPEQYF. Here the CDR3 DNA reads TGTGCCAGCAGCATCACTAGTCCTGAGCAGTACTTC.

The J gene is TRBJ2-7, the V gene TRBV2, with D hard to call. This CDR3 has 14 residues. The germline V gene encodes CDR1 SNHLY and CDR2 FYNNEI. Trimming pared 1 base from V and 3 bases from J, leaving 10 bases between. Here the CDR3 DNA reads TGTGCCAGCAGTGAAGGCGCCAATCTCTACGAGCAGTACTTC. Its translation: CASSEGANLYEQYF.